The 9 T cell receptor beta chains in this list originate from one sample, sequenced in a study of T cells in Graves' hyperthyroidism and ophthalmopathy. Amplification targeted TCR beta CDR3 regions from RNA transcripts. Using the HTBI primer set, a first-round RT-PCR was run on the TCR CDR3. TCRdb reprocessed the multiplex PCR reads via MiXCR and lists one record per CDR3 protein. The data contain over 700,000 distinct CDR3 sequences, about 19% of them singletons. Sequencing used blood. These receptors came from a woman between 45 and 60 years old with Graves' hyperthyroidism that later progressed to Graves' ophthalmopathy.

This clonotype came up many times. J is TRBJ1-1 and V is TRBV5-1; no clear D gene. CDR3 size: 14 residues. The germline V gene has CDR1 SGHRS and CDR2 YFSETQ. Trimming took 0 bases from V and 0 from J, leaving 6 bases between them. The CDR3 region has the DNA TGCGCCAGCAGCTTGGAGTCAGTGAACACTGAAGCTTTCTTT. Residues: CASSLESVNTEAFF.

This clonotype was counted only a few times. The V and J genes are TRBV18 and TRBJ2-7; possible D gene TRBD1, 5 bases. This CDR3 region has 15 residues. Germline assignment: CDR1 KGHSH and CDR2 LQKENI. Trimming shortened V by 3 bases and J by 3 bases, and 15 bases separated the two germline ends. For the CDR3, the DNA is TGTGCCAGCTCACCGCCGGTAGGGGTGGGCTACGAGCAGTACTTC. Protein product: CASSPPVGVGYEQYF.

This clonotype was recorded many times. The V gene is TRBV11-2, the J gene TRBJ1-1; no definite D call. This CDR3 spans 14 amino acids. Germline lookup yields CDR1 SGHAT and CDR2 FQNNGV. Trimming stripped 1 base from V and 5 bases from J, with 11 bases between. The CDR3: CASSLVTGSTEAFF. In DNA form, the CDR3 reads TGTGCCAGCAGCTTAGTAACGGGATCAACTGAAGCTTTCTTT. Complete variable domain (other parts from reference TRBV11-2 and TRBJ1-1): EAGVAQSPRYKIIEKRQSVAFWCNPISGHATLYWYQQILGQGPKLLIQFQNNGVVDDSQLPKDRFSAERLKGVDSTLKIQPAKLEDSAVYLCASSLVTGSTEAFFGQGTRLTVV.

This clonotype was found many times. The chain's CDR3 is CASSVSGLPPFNEQFF. Written as DNA, the CDR3 is TGTGCCAGCAGTGTTTCCGGACTACCCCCATTCAATGAGCAGTTCTTC. This sequence joins TRBV6-1 and TRBJ2-1; D is possibly TRBD2 (6 bases). CDR3 length: 16 residues. The ends were cut back, 4 bases at V and 6 bases at J, with 19 bases in the middle. The germline V gene encodes CDR1 MNHNS and CDR2 SASEGT.

The chain recombines TRBV10-3 with TRBJ1-2; the D gene is possibly TRBD1 (5 bases). CDR3 size: 12 residues. Between the trimmed V and J ends, which lost 6 bases and 8 bases, there was a span of 13 bases. Germline V gene lookup returns CDR1 ENHRY and CDR2 SYGVKD. In DNA, the CDR3 is TGTGCCATCAGGCCGAGGGGTAACGGCTACACCTTC. It encodes CAIRPRGNGYTF.

The table lists this clonotype with a few counts. The chain links TRBV6-9 to TRBJ2-7; TRBD2 agrees at 12 bases. Unmatched junction bases numbered 5, after V lost 2 bases and J lost 0 bases. CDR3 length: 17 amino acids. Germline V gene lookup returns CDR1 MNHGY and CDR2 SVAAGI. The CDR3 DNA sequence: TGTGCCAGCAGTTATGGGACTAGCGGGCGCTTCTCCTACGAGCAGTACTTC. Translated, it gives CASSYGTSGRFSYEQYF.

For this clonotype: A much larger clone differs by one base, so this may be a read error. This rearrangement joins TRBV3-1 to TRBJ2-5; 10 nucleotides align to TRBD2. The germline gives CDR1 LGHDT, CDR2 YNNKEL (reference sequence). The CDR3 is 15 residues long. The CDR3 bases are TGTGCCAGCAGCCAAGTACTAGCGGGGTTAGAGGCCCAGTACTTC. Amino acids: CASSQVLAGLEAQYF.

The sample holds many counts of this clonotype. This rearrangement joins TRBV9 to TRBJ1-1; D unresolved. Germline V gene lookup returns CDR1 SGDLS and CDR2 YYNGEE. The CDR3 is 13 residues long. V lost 2 bases, J lost 4 bases, and 9 bases lay in between. The CDR3 sequence: CASSVLTGTEAFF. CDR3 DNA sequence: TGTGCCAGCAGCGTTCTGACCGGCACTGAAGCTTTCTTT.

The sample holds a few counts of this clonotype. This sequence joins TRBV5-1 and TRBJ2-5; 7 nucleotides match TRBD1. This CDR3 is built from 15 residues. Per the germline V gene, CDR1 is SGHRS and CDR2 is YFSETQ. Trimming removed 0 bases from V and 1 base from J; junction bases left unmatched: 3. CDR3 in amino acids: CASSLEGQTQETQYF. The CDR3 nucleotides are TGCGCCAGCAGCTTGGAGGGACAGACCCAAGAGACCCAGTACTTC. Full variable domain (remainder filled in from reference TRBV5-1 and TRBJ2-5): KAGVTQTPRYLIKTRGQQVTLSCSPISGHRSVSWYQQTPGQGLQFLFEYFSETQRNKGNFPGRFSGRQFSNSRSEMNVSTLELGDSALYLCASSLEGQTQETQYFGPGTRLLVL.